The 16 T cell receptor beta chains below come from one sample, sequenced in a study of shared clonotypes between healthy human individuals. The table came from immunoSEQ multiplex PCR; TCRdb's copy has only in-frame clones and leaves some out. In the table there are about 680,000 clones, 90% to 95% of which are singletons. Selected positively for CCR7 and CD45RO-negative, naive CD8 cells excluded terminally differentiated effector memory CD45RA+ cells. Sequenced: naive CD8+ T cells sorted from blood. The origin of the receptors is a man aged 30 to 39 in good health.

The chain links TRBV4-1 to TRBJ2-3; D gene uncertain. This CDR3 spans 15 amino acids. Trimming shortened V by 1 base and J by 5 bases, and 13 bases separated the two germline ends. Per germline, CDR1 MGHRA and CDR2 YSYEKL. CDR3 nucleotides: TGCGCCAGCAGCCAAGTGGTCCAGCTTGGAGATACGCAGTATTTT. Translated: CASSQVVQLGDTQYF.

The chain has TRBV7-9 and TRBJ2-6; 7 bases fit TRBD1. V was pared by 1 base and J by 2 bases, with 5 bases of the junction left unmatched. The germline V gene has CDR1 SEHNR and CDR2 FQNEAQ (reference sequence). The CDR3 consists of 17 residues. In nucleotides, the CDR3 is TGTGCCAGCAGCTTAGTACAGACAGGGCCTGGGGCCAACGTCCTGACTTTC. This sequence encodes CASSLVQTGPGANVLTF.

This chain joins TRBV13 and TRBJ2-3; D is possibly TRBD2 (6 bases). V shed 5 bases and J shed 0 bases, with 12 bases lying between them. Germline-derived CDR1 and CDR2 are PRHDT and FYEKMQ (reference sequence). CDR3 length: 15 amino acids. In DNA, the CDR3 is TGTGCCAGCAGCCCCCAGGCGGGGAGCACAGATACGCAGTATTTT. It is translated as CASSPQAGSTDTQYF.

This clone occurred a few times. The chain couples TRBV6-6 to TRBJ2-1; D is unresolved. The CDR3 has 12 amino acids. From germline, CDR1 is MNHNY and CDR2 SVGAGI (reference sequence). Trimming took 2 bases from V and 5 from J, leaving 4 bases between them. The CDR3 loop reads CASSYADNEQFF. CDR3 sequence (DNA): TGTGCCAGCAGTTACGCCGACAATGAGCAGTTCTTC.

V usage is TRBV11-2 and J usage is TRBJ2-7; no definite D call. The CDR3 sequence is 13 residues long. The germline V gene has CDR1 SGHAT and CDR2 FQNNGV. V lost 9 bases to trimming and J lost 9 bases, with 21 bases between them. CDR3 amino acids: CARGRRPPNWQYF. The DNA of the CDR3 is TGTGCCAGGGGCCGGCGGCCCCCTAATTGGCAGTACTTC.

This sequence joins TRBV6-5 and TRBJ2-4; 7 bases are a match to TRBD1. The CDR3 is made up of 14 amino acids. V lost 6 bases and J lost 0; bases outside the gene matches: 2. In germline, CDR1 is MNHEY, CDR2 SVGAGI. This chain's CDR3 is CASRDRVAKNIQYF. CDR3 DNA sequence: TGTGCCAGCAGAGACAGGGTAGCCAAAAACATTCAGTACTTC.

This clone was recorded only once. This sequence joins TRBV7-9 and TRBJ1-1; D perhaps matches TRBD1 (5 bases). CDR1 and CDR2 (germline): SEHNR, FQNEAQ (reference sequence). The CDR3 extends over 14 amino acids. V lost 5 bases and J lost 11, with 21 bases in between. The CDR3 DNA reads as TGTGCCAGCAGCACACCGGACAAGGGTTATGAGGCTTTCTTT. It codes for CASSTPDKGYEAFF.

This sequence joins TRBV7-9 and TRBJ2-7, with 12 bases identical to TRBD2. Trimming at V came to 4 bases and at J to 2 bases, leaving 6 bases not matched to a gene. Germline values: CDR1 SEHNR, CDR2 FQNEAQ (reference sequence). The CDR3 runs to 16 residues. CDR3 residues: CASSSSASGRAYEQYF. CDR3 DNA: TGTGCCAGCAGCTCGTCGGCTAGCGGGAGGGCCTACGAGCAGTACTTC.

This chain links TRBV6-5 with TRBJ2-3, with TRBD2 as a possible D gene (5 bases). Germline CDR1 and CDR2: MNHEY and SVGAGI. The CDR3 covers 13 residues. V was pared by 0 bases and J by 6 bases, with 7 bases between. The DNA for the CDR3 is TGTGCCAGCAGTTACTCGAGGGCGGATACGCAGTATTTT. Residues: CASSYSRADTQYF.

V and J are TRBV7-3 and TRBJ2-1; possible D gene TRBD2, 6 bases. Per the germline V gene, CDR1 is SGHTA and CDR2 is FQGTGA. V lost 2 bases to trimming and J lost 3 bases, with 11 bases between them. The CDR3 is made up of 15 amino acids. The CDR3 protein is CASSLLGGNYNEQFF. The CDR3, as DNA: TGTGCCAGCAGCTTACTCGGCGGGAACTACAATGAGCAGTTCTTC.

V usage is TRBV6-1 and J usage is TRBJ2-1, with TRBD2 matching 9 bases. CDR1 and CDR2 (germline): MNHNS, SASEGT. Trimming removed 0 bases from V and 9 bases from J; junction bases left unmatched: 6. This CDR3 is 15 amino acids long. The CDR3 DNA follows: TGTGCCAGCAGTGAAGCCGAGCGGGAGGAGGGTGAGCAGTTCTTC. Its translation is CASSEAEREEGEQFF.

The V and J genes are TRBV29-1 and TRBJ1-1, with D unclear. The germline V gene has CDR1 SQVTM and CDR2 ANQGSEA. The V gene lost 4 bases and the J gene lost 4 bases, with 16 bases spanning the gap. The CDR3 loop spans 14 amino acids. The DNA for the CDR3 is TGCAGCGTTGGGGGTCAGCTTACTGGCACTGAAGCTTTCTTT. Its protein product is CSVGGQLTGTEAFF. Filled out from reference TRBV29-1 and TRBJ1-1, the complete variable domain reads SAVISQKPSRDICQRGTSLTIQCQVDSQVTMMFWYRQQPGQSLTLIATANQGSEATYESGFVIDKFPISRPNLTFSTLTVSNMSPEDSSIYLCSVGGQLTGTEAFFGQGTRLTVV.

This clone was observed once. This sample includes further DNA sequences coding for the same CDR3. The chain links TRBV6-1 to TRBJ2-7; no firm D call. CDR3 length: 13 residues. Germline lookup yields CDR1 MNHNS and CDR2 SASEGT. Trimming took off 0 bases at V and 4 bases at J, with 7 bases between the two ends. CDR3 sequence: CASSEAGWYEQYF. DNA for the CDR3: TGTGCCAGCAGTGAAGCAGGGTGGTACGAGCAGTACTTC.

The rearrangement uses TRBV15 and TRBJ1-3; 8 bases are shared with TRBD1. With V trimmed by 6 bases and J by 1 base, 5 bases remained unmatched. The CDR3 spans 15 residues. Per the germline V gene, CDR1 is LNHNV and CDR2 is YYDKDF (reference sequence). The CDR3 coding sequence is TGTGCCACCAGTCCGGACAGGGAATCTGGAAACACCATATATTTT. It encodes CATSPDRESGNTIYF.

V gene TRBV19 combines with J gene TRBJ2-7; a weak D match, TRBD2 (7 bases). V lost 5 bases to trimming and J lost 4 bases, with 18 bases between them. The CDR3 length is 15 residues. From germline, CDR1 is LNHDA and CDR2 SQIVND (reference sequence). CDR3 bases: TGTGCCAGTAGTGCGGGGGCCGGGGCGCTGTACGAGCAGTACTTC. Amino acids: CASSAGAGALYEQYF.

The chain employs TRBV10-2 and TRBJ2-7; 7 nucleotides match TRBD2. This CDR3 region has 15 residues. CDR1 is WSHSY, CDR2 SAAADI, per germline. The J segment lost 7 bases and the V segment lost 5 bases, leaving 14 bases of the junction unmatched. The CDR3 reads CASSTLELAVDEQYF. The CDR3 DNA reads TGCGCCAGCAGTACCCTGGAGCTAGCGGTCGATGAGCAGTACTTC.